This TCR beta chain emerged from a study of beta chain features in type 1 diabetes. V gave up 6 bases and J gave up 5 bases; unmatched junction bases: 2. The germline V gene has CDR1 KGHSH and CDR2 LQKENI. This CDR3 region has 12 residues. The single heparinised draw taken from each donor contained around 110 mL of blood on average. Via the markers CD45RO/CCR7/CD25/CD127/CD95/CD27, stem cell-like memory, regulatory, central memory and naive CD4+ cells were sorted. Regarding this clone: Its antigen is unidentified.

Whole-study results and caveats: Patients showed naive, central memory and Treg TCRB repertoires that appeared more similar than those of healthy donors. Moderately but significantly shorter TCRB CDR3s were found in Type 1 diabetes patients in all four CD4+ subsets. Lower insertion and higher deletion counts appeared at VDJ junctions in type 1 diabetes patients.

Expressed TCRB transcripts got sequenced, as all isolated RNA was reverse transcribed. Some clones are missing from TCRdb's copy, which holds only in-frame ones; the method was immunoSEQ multiplex PCR. Of under 300,000 clones listed, less than 30% are singletons. The rearrangement links TRBV18 to TRBJ2-7, with 9 bases identical to TRBD2. The sequenced material came from naive CD4+ T cells from blood. The TCR originated in a woman between 25 and 40 years old with type 1 diabetes. CDR3 DNA: TGTGCCAGCTCTCCTAGCGGGAACGAGCAGTACTTC. It encodes CASSPSGNEQYF.